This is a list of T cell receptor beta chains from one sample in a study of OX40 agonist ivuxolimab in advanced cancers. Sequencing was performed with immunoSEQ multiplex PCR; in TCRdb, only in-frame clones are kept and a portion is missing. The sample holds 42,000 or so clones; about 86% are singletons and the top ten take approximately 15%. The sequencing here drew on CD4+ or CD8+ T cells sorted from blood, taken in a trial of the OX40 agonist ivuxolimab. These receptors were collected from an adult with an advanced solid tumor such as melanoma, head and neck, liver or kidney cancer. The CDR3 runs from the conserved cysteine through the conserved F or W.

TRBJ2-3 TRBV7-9 CASSLWSVGSTDTQYF
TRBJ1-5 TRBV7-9 CASGDSFNQPQHF
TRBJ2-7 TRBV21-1 CASSGTGSSSYEQYF
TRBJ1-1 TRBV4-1 CASSQDVVTPEAFF
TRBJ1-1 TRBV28 CASSSLGRNTEAFF
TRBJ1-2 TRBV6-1 CASSEGQGQIYGYTF
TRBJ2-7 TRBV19 CASSSDRDGLEYEQYF
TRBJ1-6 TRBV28 CASTRTGWREPLHF
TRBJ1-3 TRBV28 CASRPTSGTGDGNTIYF
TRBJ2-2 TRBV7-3 CASSLAGTGDRQPLGGELFF
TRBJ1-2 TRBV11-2 CASSSGLYGYTF